The 26 T cell receptor beta chains below come from one sample, sequenced in a study of human T cells and chemical hapten exposure. TCRdb reanalysed the RACE reads using MiXCR and keeps one entry per CDR3 protein. The table lists about 300,000 distinct CDR3 sequences, around 5.5% of them singletons, with less than 9% in the top ten. Sample time point: pre-sensitization, week 0. This sample's treatment: therapeutic diphenylcyclopropenone sensitization with weekly scalp DPC. The material sequenced was whole blood, taken in connection with sensitization to the hapten diphenylcyclopropenone (DPC). The receptors stem from a woman under 30 with alopecia areata. Some clones in this sample may be carry-over from other donors' samples.

This clonotype appeared a few times. This chain links TRBV5-1 with TRBJ1-1; 8 bases map to TRBD1. CDR1 is SGHRS and CDR2 is YFSETQ in the germline V gene. CDR3 length: 15 residues. V dropped 0 bases and J dropped 4; count of bases not matched to a gene: 5. This CDR3 reads CASSLGTGLSTEAFF. The CDR3 DNA reads as TGCGCCAGCAGCTTGGGGACAGGGTTGAGCACTGAAGCTTTCTTT. Full variable domain (remainder filled in from reference TRBV5-1 and TRBJ1-1): KAGVTQTPRYLIKTRGQQVTLSCSPISGHRSVSWYQQTPGQGLQFLFEYFSETQRNKGNFPGRFSGRQFSNSRSEMNVSTLELGDSALYLCASSLGTGLSTEAFFGQGTRLTVV.

The chain couples TRBV7-2 to TRBJ2-6; 16 nucleotides agree with TRBD2. This CDR3 is 17 amino acids long. CDR1 and CDR2 from the germline V gene are SGHTA and FQGNSA. V lost 4 bases, J lost 6 bases, and 3 bases stayed unmatched. The CDR3 coding sequence is TGTGCCAGCAGCTCGGGACTAGCGGGGGGGGCGGCCAACGTCCTGACTTTC. Translation gives CASSSGLAGGAANVLTF.

This clonotype was found a few times. The chain couples TRBV20-1 to TRBJ2-3, with D hard to call. The germline V gene has CDR1 DFQATT and CDR2 SNEGSKA (reference sequence). This CDR3 has 16 residues. Trimming shortened V by 5 bases and J by 4 bases, and 22 bases separated the two germline ends. This CDR3 is CSALTPHRSSADTQYF. CDR3 in DNA: TGCAGTGCTTTGACGCCTCACCGATCCAGCGCAGATACGCAGTATTTT.

This clonotype occurred a few times. The CDR3 DNA is TGCAGTGCTAGATCCCCGGGACAGACTTCCTACGAGCAGTACTTC. Its protein is CSARSPGQTSYEQYF. The genes are TRBV20-1 and TRBJ2-7; TRBD1 aligns across 7 bases. Looked up from germline, CDR1 is DFQATT and CDR2 is SNEGSKA (reference sequence). This CDR3 has 15 residues. The J segment lost 1 base and the V segment lost 2 bases, leaving 8 bases of the junction unmatched.

This clonotype has ten or more counts. The chain carries TRBV29-1 and TRBJ1-2; no firm D call. V dropped 4 bases and J dropped 6 bases, with 12 bases sitting between them. Germline CDR1 reads SQVTM; CDR2 reads ANQGSEA. The CDR3 totals 12 residues. In nucleotides, the CDR3 is TGCAGCGTTGGAGGAGACTACAATGGCTACACCTTC. It translates to CSVGGDYNGYTF.

The chain joins TRBV20-1 to TRBJ1-4; D is unresolved. Trimming pared 4 bases from V and 8 bases from J, leaving 5 bases between. Looked up from germline, CDR1 is DFQATT and CDR2 is SNEGSKA (reference sequence). The CDR3 sequence is 10 residues long. The CDR3 DNA reads TGCAGTGCTATTAACGAAAAACTGTTTTTT. Its translation is CSAINEKLFF.

This chain uses TRBV12-3 or TRBV12-4 with TRBJ1-3, with D perhaps TRBD1 (6 bases). V was cut by 6 bases and J by 2 bases, with 11 bases left in between. The CDR3 contains 14 residues. The CDR3 DNA reads TGTGCCAGCAGAAGACAGGAAACTGGAAACACCATATATTTT. Residues: CASRRQETGNTIYF.

V is TRBV12-3 or TRBV12-4 and J is TRBJ1-2; D is undetermined. This CDR3 is 16 amino acids long. Trimming stripped 6 bases from V and 1 base from J, with 18 bases between. For the CDR3, the DNA is TGTGCCAGCAGCCCCGCGCTAGCCAGGCTTAACTATGGCTACACCTTC. Its translation is CASSPALARLNYGYTF.

The table lists this clonotype with many counts. In nucleotides, the CDR3 is TGCGCCAGCAGCCAAACGCGACAGGGGGCGAATCAGCCCCAGCATTTT. Protein: CASSQTRQGANQPQHF. This sequence joins TRBV4-1 and TRBJ1-5; TRBD1 agrees at 10 bases. This CDR3 contains 16 residues. CDR1 MGHRA and CDR2 YSYEKL come from the germline V gene. V trimming: 2 bases; J trimming: 4 bases; junction bases outside the gene matches: 5.

This clonotype was seen repeatedly, ten times or more. V gene TRBV27 combines with J gene TRBJ2-7; D unclear. The CDR3 spans 14 residues. In germline, CDR1 is MNHEY, CDR2 SMNVEV (reference sequence). V lost 4 bases and J lost 3, with 13 bases in between. This CDR3 reads CASSYTANYYEQYF. CDR3 DNA sequence: TGTGCCAGCAGTTATACAGCGAATTACTACGAGCAGTACTTC.

This clonotype was picked up many times. The rearrangement uses TRBV4-2 and TRBJ2-7, with D unclear. CDR1 is LGHNA and CDR2 is YNFKEQ in the germline V gene. The CDR3 runs to 15 residues. V lost 2 bases and J 0 bases, leaving 11 bases between the germline ends. As DNA, the CDR3 is TGTGCCAGCAGCCAATTAGGCACAGCCTCCTACGAGCAGTACTTC. Translated: CASSQLGTASYEQYF.

Ten or more counts support this clonotype. The rearrangement links TRBV18 to TRBJ2-3; possibly TRBD1 for D (5 bases). The germline V and J ends were trimmed by 3 bases and 4 bases, with 20 bases remaining between them. The CDR3 runs to 17 residues. The germline V gene has CDR1 KGHSH and CDR2 LQKENI. CDR3 region: CASSPQTGGRGPDTQYF. The CDR3 DNA sequence: TGTGCCAGCTCACCTCAAACCGGTGGAAGGGGCCCAGATACGCAGTATTTT.

The chain has TRBV4-3 and TRBJ2-4, with 10 bases identical to TRBD2. CDR3 length: 17 amino acids. The ends lost 4 bases at V and 9 bases at J; junction bases unmatched: 15. In germline, CDR1 is LGHNA, CDR2 YSLEER. The CDR3 is CASSLDHTSGVSSIQYF. CDR3 coding DNA: TGCGCCAGCAGCCTAGACCATACTAGCGGGGTCTCAAGCATTCAGTACTTC.

The rearrangement joins TRBV13 to TRBJ2-5, with D perhaps matching TRBD2 (5 bases). Trimming cost V 5 bases and J 3 bases, with 19 bases left between them. Per the germline V gene, CDR1 is PRHDT and CDR2 is FYEKMQ (reference sequence). There are 16 residues in the CDR3. This CDR3 is CASSPEDGGPKETQYF. The CDR3, as DNA: TGTGCCAGCAGCCCGGAGGACGGAGGACCGAAAGAGACCCAGTACTTC.

At least ten counts were recorded for this clonotype. The rearrangement joins TRBV7-9 to TRBJ1-6; 7 bases align to TRBD1. CDR3 length: 16 residues. Germline loops: CDR1 SEHNR, CDR2 FQNEAQ (reference sequence). The V gene end was trimmed by 4 bases and the J gene end by 5 bases; junction bases not matched to a gene: 8. CDR3 region: CASSSPGTANNSPLHF. The CDR3 nucleotides read TGTGCCAGCAGCTCGCCCGGGACAGCTAATAATTCACCCCTCCACTTT.

The J gene is TRBJ2-2, the V gene TRBV14, with 7 bases fitting TRBD1. Per the germline V gene, CDR1 is SGHDN and CDR2 is FVKESK. With 2 bases clipped from V and 2 bases from J, the junction kept 5 bases outside the gene matches. The CDR3 totals 16 residues. The CDR3 bases are TGTGCCAGCAGCCAATACCGGGACAGAAACACCGGGGAGCTGTTTTTT. Translation gives CASSQYRDRNTGELFF.

A few counts support this clonotype. The chain carries TRBV12-3 or TRBV12-4 and TRBJ1-1; no clear D. The length of the CDR3 is 13 residues. The ends were cut back, 4 bases at V and 11 bases at J, with 17 bases in the middle. CDR3 region: CASSSQILRSAFF. CDR3 nucleotides: TGTGCCAGCAGTTCCCAGATACTTAGAAGCGCTTTCTTT.

This clonotype has a count of ten or more. V and J are TRBV4-2 and TRBJ1-1; 9 nucleotides align to TRBD1. Germline-derived CDR1 and CDR2 are LGHNA and YNFKEQ. Trimming at V came to 0 bases and at J to 3 bases, leaving 2 bases not matched to a gene. The CDR3 is 15 residues long. In DNA, the CDR3 is TGTGCCAGCAGCCAAGATAGGACAGGGGACACTGAAGCTTTCTTT. This translates into CASSQDRTGDTEAFF.

Concerning this clonotype: A read error is possible here, since a much larger clone lies one base away. As DNA, the CDR3 is TGTGCCAGCAGCTTACAGGCGGACACTGAAGCTTTCTTT. It yields the protein CASSLQADTEAFF. The chain recombines TRBV11-3 with TRBJ1-1, with D hard to call. The CDR3 is made up of 13 amino acids. In germline, CDR1 is SGHNT, CDR2 YENEEA. Trimming pared 2 bases from V and 3 bases from J, leaving 7 bases between.

This clonotype showed up just a few times. CDR3 sequence reads: CASSVGRALGGTDTQYF. CDR3 sequence (DNA): TGTGCCAGCAGCGTAGGACGGGCCCTTGGGGGCACAGATACGCAGTATTTT. The V gene is TRBV9, the J gene TRBJ2-3; D is ambiguous. The length of the CDR3 is 17 residues. The V and J ends lost 0 bases and 1 base respectively, with 15 bases between them. Germline V gene sequence: CDR1 SGDLS, CDR2 YYNGEE.

In its sample, this clonotype was seen many times. The J gene is TRBJ1-1, the V gene TRBV12-3 or TRBV12-4; tentatively, D is TRBD1 (6 bases). Deletions cut 6 bases from V and 0 bases from J, with 11 bases between. CDR3 size: 14 residues. Here the CDR3 reads CASSPGHMNTEAFF. CDR3 coding DNA: TGTGCCAGCAGCCCGGGACACATGAACACTGAAGCTTTCTTT.

The sample holds many counts of this clonotype. The V and J genes are TRBV10-3 and TRBJ1-3; D not resolved. The germline V gene encodes CDR1 ENHRY and CDR2 SYGVKD. The CDR3 totals 15 residues. V lost 6 bases and J 0 bases, leaving 12 bases between the germline ends. The CDR3 spells CAIRDDTLSGNTIYF. CDR3 coding DNA: TGTGCCATCAGAGACGACACCCTCTCTGGAAACACCATATATTTT.

The table lists this clonotype with many counts. This chain links TRBV20-1 with TRBJ1-6; maybe TRBD1 (5 bases). V shed 4 bases and J shed 3 bases, with 13 bases lying between them. Germline loops: CDR1 DFQATT, CDR2 SNEGSKA (reference sequence). The CDR3 extends over 15 amino acids. For the CDR3, the DNA is TGCAGTGCTACACCGGGCAGGGACTATAATTCACCCCTCCACTTT. The encoded protein is CSATPGRDYNSPLHF.

This clonotype occurred a few times. The rearrangement uses TRBV5-4 and TRBJ2-5, with TRBD2 matching over 12 bases. This CDR3 contains 18 residues. From germline, CDR1 is SGHNT and CDR2 YYREEE (reference sequence). V shed 0 bases, J shed 4 bases, and the junction held 10 bases outside the gene matches. The DNA for the CDR3 is TGTGCCAGCAGCTTGGATGGGTCTAGCGGGGGGGCCGGAGAGACCCAGTACTTC. Amino acids: CASSLDGSSGGAGETQYF.

In this sample, this clonotype turned up a few times. V gene TRBV5-5 combines with J gene TRBJ2-7; D is unresolved. Germline V gene data show CDR1 as SGHKS and CDR2 as YYEKEE (reference sequence). This CDR3 comprises 15 residues. Trimming left V 4 bases short and J 4 bases short, with 18 bases between. CDR3 DNA sequence: TGTGCCAGCAGCACCGGCCATACCTTGGGGTACGAGCAGTACTTC. This codes for CASSTGHTLGYEQYF.

This clonotype was observed at least ten times. V usage is TRBV28 and J usage is TRBJ2-1; D gene unclear. Germline CDR1 MDHEN, CDR2 SYDVKM. V was clipped by 6 bases and J by 8 bases, with 14 bases between them. CDR3 length: 13 amino acids. CDR3 region: CASSPADRHEQFF. Written as DNA, the CDR3 is TGTGCCAGCAGCCCTGCGGACCGGCATGAGCAGTTCTTC.